The 13 T cell receptor beta chains reported below all come from one sample, sequenced in a study of cytomegalovirus exposure and HLA in healthy donors. The PCR contained 60 Vbeta and 13 Jbeta primers. Some clones are missing from TCRdb's copy, which holds only in-frame ones; the method was immunoSEQ multiplex PCR. This sample carries 150,000 to 200,000 clones, around 84% of them seen once, and the ten largest clones take 1.5% to 2%. The sample was PBMCs. The receptors stem from a woman between 18 and 29 years old in good health and CMV-seronegative.

V is TRBV7-8 and J is TRBJ1-5; the D is unclear. Trimming removed 4 bases at V and 4 bases at J, with 17 bases between. The CDR3 runs to 16 residues. Germline CDR1 and CDR2: SGHVS and FQNEAQ. The DNA for the CDR3 is TGTGCCAGCAGCTCCCTGGGGAGGGATAAGAATCAGCCCCAGCATTTT. Its protein is CASSSLGRDKNQPQHF.

The chain joins TRBV27 to TRBJ2-7; TRBD1 aligns across 8 bases. This CDR3 is built from 15 residues. With 0 bases clipped from V and 4 bases from J, the junction kept 5 bases outside the gene matches. CDR1 and CDR2 (germline): MNHEY, SMNVEV (reference sequence). The CDR3 sequence: CASSLSSWDRYEQYF. The CDR3 DNA reads as TGTGCCAGCAGTTTATCATCCTGGGACAGGTACGAGCAGTACTTC.

This clone was seen a single time. The chain combines TRBV19 with TRBJ1-2; weak D call: TRBD1 (6 bases). V shed 10 bases and J shed 7 bases, with 16 bases lying between them. CDR1 and CDR2 (germline): LNHDA, SQIVND (reference sequence). The CDR3 consists of 12 residues. CDR3 nucleotide sequence: TGTGCCACCAGGACAGAGTTGACTGGCTACACCTTC. It translates to CATRTELTGYTF.

This chain joins TRBV30 and TRBJ2-5; weak D call: TRBD2 (7 bases). CDR1 and CDR2 from the germline V gene are GTSNPN and SVGIG (reference sequence). Deletions cut 8 bases from V and 5 bases from J, with 18 bases between. This CDR3 has 13 residues. The chain's CDR3 is CAPRRGGRETQYF. The CDR3 DNA reads TGTGCCCCCCGGAGGGGGGGCAGGGAGACCCAGTACTTC.

V is TRBV6-6 and J is TRBJ2-7; no clear D gene. The CDR3 covers 14 residues. Germline V lookup: CDR1 MNHNY, CDR2 SVGAGI (reference sequence). V was shortened by 6 bases and J by 2 bases, with 14 bases between the two germline ends. Here the CDR3 reads CASSHRPQPYEQYF. The CDR3 region has the DNA TGTGCCAGCAGCCACCGACCACAGCCCTACGAGCAGTACTTC.

V and J are TRBV7-9 and TRBJ1-2; 7 positions match TRBD1. J lost 2 bases, V lost 5 bases, and 5 bases had no gene match. CDR3 length equals 14 residues. In germline, CDR1 is SEHNR, CDR2 FQNEAQ (reference sequence). The CDR3 nucleotides read TGTGCCAGCAGCATCTCGGGACAGAACTATGGCTACACCTTC. Amino acid sequence: CASSISGQNYGYTF. Based on the CDR3 plus reference TRBV7-9 and TRBJ1-2, the full variable domain is DTGVSQNPRHKITKRGQNVTFRCDPISEHNRLYWYRQTLGQGPEFLTYFQNEAQLEKSRLLSDRFSAERPKGSFSTLEIQRTEQGDSAMYLCASSISGQNYGYTFGSGTRLTVV.

The CDR3 DNA sequence: TGTGCCAGCAGCTTGTACAGGGGAGAACGCAATCAGCCCCAGCATTTT. Residues: CASSLYRGERNQPQHF. This chain connects TRBV7-8 to TRBJ1-5; the match to TRBD1 covers 7 bases. The CDR3 runs 16 residues. The germline V gene has CDR1 SGHVS and CDR2 FQNEAQ. J lost 2 bases, V lost 3 bases, and 7 bases had no gene match.

This clone was recorded a few times. The chain carries TRBV19 and TRBJ2-5, with D hard to call. Germline CDR1 and CDR2: LNHDA and SQIVND (reference sequence). The CDR3 sequence is 12 residues long. With 5 bases removed from V and 7 bases from J, the gap between germline ends came to 11 bases. The CDR3 sequence is CASSFSPGTQYF. The CDR3 DNA reads TGTGCCAGTAGTTTTTCCCCCGGGACCCAGTACTTC.

The CDR3 here is CASSPRGQGAGSNQPQHF. DNA for the CDR3: TGTGCCAGCTCACCACGGGGACAGGGGGCGGGGAGCAATCAGCCCCAGCATTTT. V usage is TRBV18 and J usage is TRBJ1-5, with 12 bases lining up with TRBD1. Germline CDR1 and CDR2: KGHSH and LQKENI. This CDR3 region has 18 residues. The V segment lost 1 base and the J segment 1 base; nucleotides outside the gene matches: 5.

The chain carries TRBV12-5 and TRBJ2-1; TRBD1 matches at 9 bases. V trimming: 1 base; J trimming: 5 bases; junction bases outside the gene matches: 6. Germline lookup yields CDR1 LGHNT and CDR2 FRNRAP. The CDR3 runs 16 residues. DNA of the CDR3: TGTGCTAGTGGTTTGGGGTGGACAGGGGATCACAATGAGCAGTTCTTC. It translates to CASGLGWTGDHNEQFF.

V is TRBV6-1 and J is TRBJ1-2, with 9 nucleotides matching TRBD1. The CDR3 runs to 15 residues. V lost 6 bases to trimming and J lost 1 base; unmatched junction nucleotides: 6. Germline loops: CDR1 MNHNS, CDR2 SASEGT. CDR3 residues: CASREGTGLNYGYTF. The CDR3 nucleotides read TGTGCCAGCAGGGAGGGGACAGGGCTTAACTATGGCTACACCTTC.

The chain carries TRBV18 and TRBJ2-2, with D possibly being TRBD2 (5 bases). CDR1 is KGHSH and CDR2 is LQKENI in the germline V gene. There are 15 residues in the CDR3. V gave up 2 bases and J gave up 3 bases, with 10 bases separating them. The CDR3 spells CASSPARADTGELFF. The CDR3 nucleotides are TGTGCCAGCTCACCAGCGAGGGCCGACACCGGGGAGCTGTTTTTT. Drawing the rest from reference TRBV18 and TRBJ2-2, the complete variable domain is NAGVMQNPRHLVRRRGQEARLRCSPMKGHSHVYWYRQLPEEGLKFMVYLQKENIIDESGMPKERFSAEFPKEGPSILRIQQVVRGDSAAYFCASSPARADTGELFFGEGSRLTVL.

V is TRBV7-2 and J is TRBJ2-1; 9 bases align to TRBD2. The length of the CDR3 is 15 residues. The germline V gene has CDR1 SGHTA and CDR2 FQGNSA. After removal of 3 bases from V and 9 bases from J, the junction contained 9 bases not matched to a gene. This chain's CDR3 is CASSFRGLAGGEQFF. The CDR3 region has the DNA TGTGCCAGCAGCTTCAGGGGACTAGCTGGAGGTGAGCAGTTCTTC.